The rows below give T cell receptor beta chains drawn from one sample of a study of blood T cells in healthy people across ages. TCRdb redid the calling of the 5' RACE reads with MiXCR, one entry per CDR3 protein. The sample records fewer than 700,000 distinct CDR3 sequences, over 40% being singletons. The material sequenced was blood. The receptor set was obtained from an elderly man in good health. CDR3s include the opening cysteine and the closing phenylalanine or tryptophan.

CDR3aa: CASSPAGQGLSYEQYF; v_gene: TRBV4-2
CDR3aa: CASSWGGYNEQFF; v_gene: TRBV6-2/TRBV6-3
CDR3aa: CASSISGEGLTQYF; v_gene: TRBV28
CDR3aa: CASSYLTSGQQRGLSSSYEQYF; v_gene: TRBV6-2/TRBV6-3
CDR3aa: CASRTGPTGETQYF; v_gene: TRBV6-7
CDR3aa: CASSYFYSGQREQYF; v_gene: TRBV6-2/TRBV6-3
CDR3aa: CASSRRTGGEYTEAFF; v_gene: TRBV7-2
CDR3aa: CASSLLRDPYEQYF; v_gene: TRBV27
CDR3aa: CASSFPGQVEKLFF; v_gene: TRBV7-3
CDR3aa: CASSRTSGGLAYEQYF; v_gene: TRBV5-4
CDR3aa: CASRRQGVAYNEQFF; v_gene: TRBV10-2
CDR3aa: CASSIKPQETQYF; v_gene: TRBV19
CDR3aa: CAIKPDRGGEQFF; v_gene: TRBV10-3
CDR3aa: CASSLALNQKLSNTQYF; v_gene: TRBV7-2
CDR3aa: CASSPRAGGQETQYF; v_gene: TRBV3-1
CDR3aa: CASRRREGQLNEQYF; v_gene: TRBV2
CDR3aa: CASSYSIGRRETQYF; v_gene: TRBV6-2/TRBV6-3
CDR3aa: CASSLRTSSYNEQFF; v_gene: TRBV18
CDR3aa: CASRTSGSGTDTQYF; v_gene: TRBV28
CDR3aa: CASTKTGQGVVDTQYF; v_gene: TRBV7-6